Below, 10 T cell receptor beta chains from the same sample are listed, as sequenced in a study of monozygotic twins with inflammatory bowel disease (dated 2019 in TCRdb). Libraries were constructed by 5' RACE. Instrument on record: Illumina HiSeq 2500. One entry per CDR3 protein sequence results from the TCRdb reprocessing of the reads, with DNA left out. This sample's table has entries for approximately 150,000 distinct CDR3 sequences. 6% to 9.5% of the sample is taken by the ten largest. The sample comprised blood. These receptor sequences come from a human donor with ulcerative colitis or Crohn's disease, or a healthy co-twin of an affected twin (not recorded which).

This rearrangement joins TRBV7-9 to TRBJ2-7. The CDR3 spans 14 residues. Looked up from germline, CDR1 is SEHNR and CDR2 is FQNEAQ (reference sequence). CDR3 sequence: CASSSPLKGEEQYF.

The rearrangement links TRBV27 to TRBJ2-7. The CDR3 runs 13 residues. CDR1 and CDR2 from the germline V gene are MNHEY and SMNVEV (reference sequence). The CDR3 loop reads CASKEHAAYEQYF.

The rearrangement joins TRBV11-2 to TRBJ1-4; the D call from TCRdb, TRBD1, cannot be confirmed without DNA. The germline CDR1 and CDR2 sequences are SGHAT and FQNNGV. The CDR3 runs 16 residues. The CDR3 sequence: CASSHGTGSTNEKLFF.

V is TRBV7-3 and J is TRBJ2-3; TCRdb's D call of TRBD1 is untestable without DNA. CDR1 and CDR2 from the germline V gene are SGHTA and FQGTGA. The CDR3 sequence is 15 residues long. CDR3 sequence: CASSLNRGPTDTQYF. The full variable domain, in which reference TRBV7-3 and TRBJ2-3 provide the parts outside the CDR3, is GAGVSQTPSNKVTEKGKYVELRCDPISGHTALYWYRQSLGQGPEFLIYFQGTGAADDSGLPNDRFFAVRPEGSVSTLKIQRTERGDSAVYLCASSLNRGPTDTQYFGPGTRLTVL.

This chain uses TRBV21-1 with TRBJ1-2; TCRdb returns TRBD1, unconfirmable since there is no DNA. TRBV21-1 represents a pseudogene. The CDR3 runs to 13 residues. Here the CDR3 reads CASSKDPPSGYTF.

This chain connects TRBV10-3 to TRBJ1-3; with no DNA, the TCRdb D assignment of TRBD1 cannot be verified. CDR1 is ENHRY, CDR2 SYGVKD, per germline. CDR3 length equals 16 residues. CDR3 protein: CAISESGPGLGNTIYF.

The V gene is TRBV7-2, the J gene TRBJ2-7. CDR3 length equals 14 residues. Germline V gene sequence: CDR1 SGHTA, CDR2 FQGNSA. Here the CDR3 reads CASSWTGASYEQYF.

V is TRBV20-1 and J is TRBJ2-5; there is no DNA to check the TCRdb D call of TRBD1. In germline, CDR1 is DFQATT, CDR2 SNEGSKA (reference sequence). This CDR3 comprises 15 residues. The CDR3 loop reads CSARDWDRVGETQYF.

The gene calls are TRBV7-9 and TRBJ2-1. This CDR3 spans 11 amino acids. Germline CDR1 is SEHNR and CDR2 is FQNEAQ (reference sequence). CDR3 residues: CASSRYNEQFF.

This sequence joins TRBV29-1 and TRBJ2-3; TCRdb names TRBD2, which stays unverified in the absence of DNA. In germline, CDR1 is SQVTM, CDR2 ANQGSEA. The CDR3 contains 15 residues. The CDR3 spells CSVKSGSSSTDTQYF.